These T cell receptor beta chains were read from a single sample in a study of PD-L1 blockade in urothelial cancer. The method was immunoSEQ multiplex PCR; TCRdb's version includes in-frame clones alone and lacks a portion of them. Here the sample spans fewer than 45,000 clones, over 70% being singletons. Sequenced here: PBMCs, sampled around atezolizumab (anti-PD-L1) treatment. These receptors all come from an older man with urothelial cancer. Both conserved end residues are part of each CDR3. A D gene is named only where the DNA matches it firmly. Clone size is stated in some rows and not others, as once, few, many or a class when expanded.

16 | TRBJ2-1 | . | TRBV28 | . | CASSLPLAGTYNEQFF | TGTGCCAGCAGTTTACCTCTTGCGGGTACCTACAATGAGCAGTTCTTC
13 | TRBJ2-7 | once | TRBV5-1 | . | CASSLAGTGEQYF | TGCGCCAGCAGCTTGGCGGGTACGGGGGAGCAGTACTTC
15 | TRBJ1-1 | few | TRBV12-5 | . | CASGLGYGRDTEAFF | TGTGCTAGTGGTTTGGGCTACGGTCGGGACACTGAAGCTTTCTTT
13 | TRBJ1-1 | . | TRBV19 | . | CASSRARDTEAFF | TGTGCCAGTAGTAGGGCCCGTGACACTGAAGCTTTCTTT
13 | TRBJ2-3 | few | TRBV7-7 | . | CASSLDRADTQYF | TGTGCCAGCAGCCTTGACAGAGCAGATACGCAGTATTTT
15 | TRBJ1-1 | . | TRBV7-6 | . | CASSPGLVWDTEAFF | TGTGCCAGCAGCCCAGGTCTGGTCTGGGACACTGAAGCTTTCTTT
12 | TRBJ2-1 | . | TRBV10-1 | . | CASRPEEQEQFF | TGCGCCAGCAGACCCGAGGAACAAGAGCAGTTCTTC
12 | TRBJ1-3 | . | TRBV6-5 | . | CASKNQGNTIYF | TGTGCCAGCAAAAATCAGGGAAACACCATATATTTT
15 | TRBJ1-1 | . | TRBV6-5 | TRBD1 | CASSYTRGIHTEAFF | TGTGCCAGCAGTTATACCAGGGGGATCCACACTGAAGCTTTCTTT
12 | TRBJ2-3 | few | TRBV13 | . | CASRKGELTQYF | TGTGCCAGCAGAAAGGGGGAACTGACGCAGTATTTT
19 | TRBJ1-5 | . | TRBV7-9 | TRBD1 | CASSSRRDRPSPRVQPQHF | TGTGCCAGCAGCTCCCGCCGGGACAGGCCTTCCCCTAGGGTTCAGCCCCAGCATTTT
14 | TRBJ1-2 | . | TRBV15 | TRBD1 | CATTPSEGAGGYTF | TGTGCCACCACCCCCTCCGAGGGGGCTGGAGGCTACACCTTC
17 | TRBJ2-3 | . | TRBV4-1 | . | CASSQGGPLSITDTQYF | TGCGCCAGCAGCCAAGGCGGCCCCCTGTCCATCACAGATACGCAGTATTTT
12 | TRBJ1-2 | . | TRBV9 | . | CASSSQGYGYTF | TGTGCCAGCAGCTCACAGGGCTATGGCTACACCTTC
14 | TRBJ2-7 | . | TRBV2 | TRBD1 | CASKRRQGGYEQYF | TGTGCCAGCAAGCGGAGACAGGGGGGTTACGAGCAGTACTTC
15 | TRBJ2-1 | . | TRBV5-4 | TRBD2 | CASSSPSGRGNEQFF | TGTGCCAGCAGCTCACCTAGCGGGAGAGGCAATGAGCAGTTCTTC
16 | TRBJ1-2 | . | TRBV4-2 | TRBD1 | CASSQTGDRGVYGYTF | TGTGCCAGCAGCCAGACGGGGGACAGGGGGGTCTATGGCTACACCTTC
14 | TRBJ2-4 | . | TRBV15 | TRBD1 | CATRIGQGQNIQYF | TGTGCCACCCGTATAGGACAGGGGCAAAACATTCAGTACTTC
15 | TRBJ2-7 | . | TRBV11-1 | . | CASSVTSWGRGEQYF | TGTGCCAGCAGCGTAACGAGTTGGGGGCGCGGGGAGCAGTACTTC
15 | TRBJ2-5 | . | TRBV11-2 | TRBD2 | CASSLGGRAQETQYF | TGTGCCAGCAGCTTGGGAGGGAGAGCCCAAGAGACCCAGTACTTC
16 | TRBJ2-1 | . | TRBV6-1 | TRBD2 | CASSGALAWSYNEQFF | TGTGCCAGCAGTGGAGCACTAGCGTGGTCCTACAATGAGCAGTTCTTC
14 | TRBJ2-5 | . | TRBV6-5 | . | CASRRTGFWETQYF | TGTGCCAGCAGAAGAACAGGGTTTTGGGAGACCCAGTACTTC
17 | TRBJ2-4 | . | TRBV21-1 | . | CASSKAGRGLAKNIQYF | TGTGCCAGCAGCAAAGCCGGCAGGGGGCTAGCCAAAAACATTCAGTACTTC
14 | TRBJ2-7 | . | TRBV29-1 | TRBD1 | CSVARTGGTYEQYF | TGCAGCGTCGCCAGGACAGGGGGAACCTACGAGCAGTACTTC
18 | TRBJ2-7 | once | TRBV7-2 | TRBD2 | CASSLGIAGGPGSYEQYF | TGTGCCAGCAGCTTAGGGATAGCGGGGGGCCCCGGCTCCTACGAGCAGTACTTC
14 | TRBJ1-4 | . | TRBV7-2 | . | CASSRGTLNEKLFF | TGTGCCAGCAGCCGCGGGACGCTAAATGAAAAACTGTTTTTT
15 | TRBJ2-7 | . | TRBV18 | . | CASSFTGPESYEQYF | TGTGCCAGCTCATTCACAGGGCCCGAATCCTACGAGCAGTACTTC
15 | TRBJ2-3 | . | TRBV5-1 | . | CASSSRSGGTDTQYF | TGCGCCAGCAGCTCCCGGTCCGGGGGCACAGATACGCAGTATTTT
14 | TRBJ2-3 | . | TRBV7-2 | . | CASSNLQGTDTQYF | TGTGCCAGCAGCAACCTACAGGGCACAGATACGCAGTATTTT
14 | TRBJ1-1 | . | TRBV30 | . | CAWRPLLRNTEAFF | TGTGCCTGGAGGCCTCTATTACGGAACACTGAAGCTTTCTTT
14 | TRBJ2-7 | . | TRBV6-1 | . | CASSGRGSSYEQYF | TGTGCCAGCAGTGGAAGAGGAAGCTCCTACGAGCAGTACTTC
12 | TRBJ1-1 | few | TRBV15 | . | CATSRDLGEAFF | TGTGCCACCAGCAGAGATCTCGGGGAGGCTTTCTTT
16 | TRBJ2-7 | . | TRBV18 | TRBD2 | CASSPSWEGRYYEQYF | TGTGCCAGCTCACCCTCTTGGGAGGGGCGATACTACGAGCAGTACTTC
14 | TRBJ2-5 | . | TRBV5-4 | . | CASSLKGALETQYF | TGTGCCAGCAGCTTGAAAGGGGCTTTAGAGACCCAGTACTTC
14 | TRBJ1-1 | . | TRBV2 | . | CASSEGDWSTEAFF | TGTGCCAGCAGTGAAGGGGACTGGAGCACTGAAGCTTTCTTT
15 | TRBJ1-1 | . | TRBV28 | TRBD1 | CASRPAGAGGALAFF | TGTGCCAGCAGACCCGCTGGGGCAGGGGGCGCGTTGGCTTTCTTT
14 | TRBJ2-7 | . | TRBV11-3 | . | CASSEGPGSYEQYF | TGTGCCAGCAGCGAGGGCCCCGGGTCCTACGAGCAGTACTTC
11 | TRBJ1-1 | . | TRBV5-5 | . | CASSLPGEAFF | TGTGCCAGCAGCTTGCCGGGGGAAGCTTTCTTT
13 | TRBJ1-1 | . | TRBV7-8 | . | CASSPHGETEAFF | TGTGCCAGCAGCCCCCACGGGGAGACTGAAGCTTTCTTT
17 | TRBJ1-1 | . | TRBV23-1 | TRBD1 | CASSQSHRQGWVTEAFF | TGCGCCAGCAGTCAATCCCACCGACAGGGGTGGGTCACTGAAGCTTTCTTT
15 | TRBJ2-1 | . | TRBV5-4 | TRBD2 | CASSLSGSSYNEQFF | TGTGCCAGCAGCTTAAGCGGGAGCTCCTACAATGAGCAGTTCTTC
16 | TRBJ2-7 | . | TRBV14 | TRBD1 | CASSHPGQGNTYEQYF | TGTGCCAGCAGCCACCCGGGACAGGGGAACACCTACGAGCAGTACTTC
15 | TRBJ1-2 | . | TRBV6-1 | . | CATLLGPNFNYGYTF | TGTGCCACCTTGTTGGGGCCGAACTTTAACTATGGCTACACCTTC
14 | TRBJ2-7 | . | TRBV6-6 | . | CASSYSNPGEEQYF | TGTGCCAGCAGTTACTCGAACCCCGGGGAGGAGCAGTACTTC
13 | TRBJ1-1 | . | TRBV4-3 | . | CASSWELYTEAFF | TGCGCCAGCAGCTGGGAGCTTTACACTGAAGCTTTCTTT
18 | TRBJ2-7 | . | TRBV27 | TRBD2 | CASSLSPLTSGRTYEQYF | TGTGCCAGCAGTTTATCCCCCCTGACTAGCGGGAGAACCTACGAGCAGTACTTC
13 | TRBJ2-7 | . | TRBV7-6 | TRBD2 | CASSLTSGYEQYF | TGTGCCAGCAGCTTAACTAGCGGCTACGAGCAGTACTTC
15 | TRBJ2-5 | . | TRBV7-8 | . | CASSLAIPSEETQYF | TGTGCCAGCAGCTTAGCGATCCCTAGCGAAGAGACCCAGTACTTC
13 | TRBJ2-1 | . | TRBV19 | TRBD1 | CASSRAPGGEQFF | TGTGCCAGTAGTAGGGCCCCAGGGGGTGAGCAGTTCTTC
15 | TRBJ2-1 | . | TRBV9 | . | CASSVDGGRNNEQFF | TGTGCCAGCAGCGTAGACGGGGGGCGGAACAATGAGCAGTTCTTC
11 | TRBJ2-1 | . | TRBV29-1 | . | CSVEDRLEQFF | TGCAGCGTTGAAGATCGACTTGAGCAGTTCTTC
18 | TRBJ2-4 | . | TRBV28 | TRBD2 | CASSRTSGRASGKNIQYF | TGTGCCAGCAGCCGGACTAGCGGGAGGGCGTCGGGCAAAAACATTCAGTACTTC